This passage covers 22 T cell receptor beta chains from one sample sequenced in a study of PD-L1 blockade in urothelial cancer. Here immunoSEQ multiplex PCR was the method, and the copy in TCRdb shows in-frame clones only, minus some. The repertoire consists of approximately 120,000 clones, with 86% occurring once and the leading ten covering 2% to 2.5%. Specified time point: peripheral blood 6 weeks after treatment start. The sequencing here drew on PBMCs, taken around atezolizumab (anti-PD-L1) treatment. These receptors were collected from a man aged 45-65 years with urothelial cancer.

CDR3 sequence: CASSYGGDYEQYF. Written as DNA, the CDR3 is TGTGCCAGCTCTTACGGGGGGGACTACGAGCAGTACTTC. This chain joins TRBV6-1 and TRBJ2-7; 8 bases agree with TRBD2. The CDR3 consists of 13 residues. V gave up 8 bases and J gave up 3 bases; unmatched junction bases: 6. Germline V CDR1 and CDR2: MNHNS, SASEGT.

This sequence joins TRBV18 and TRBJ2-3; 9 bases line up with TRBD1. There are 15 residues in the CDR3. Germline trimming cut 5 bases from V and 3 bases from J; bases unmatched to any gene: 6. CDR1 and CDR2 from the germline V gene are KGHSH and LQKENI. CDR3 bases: TGTGCCAGCTCAAACCGGACAGGGGTGACAGATACGCAGTATTTT. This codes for CASSNRTGVTDTQYF.

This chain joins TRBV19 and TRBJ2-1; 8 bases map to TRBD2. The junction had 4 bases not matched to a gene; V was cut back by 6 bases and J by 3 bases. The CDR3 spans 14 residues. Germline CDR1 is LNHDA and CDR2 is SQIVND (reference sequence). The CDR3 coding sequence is TGTGCCAGTAGGGAGCGGGAGTTCTACAATGAGCAGTTCTTC. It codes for CASREREFYNEQFF.

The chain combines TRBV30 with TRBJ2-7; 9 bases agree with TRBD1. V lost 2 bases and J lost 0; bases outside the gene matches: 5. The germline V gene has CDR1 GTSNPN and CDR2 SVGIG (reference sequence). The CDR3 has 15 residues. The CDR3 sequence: CAWSTLGQGSYEQYF. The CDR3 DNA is TGTGCCTGGAGTACCCTGGGACAGGGCTCCTACGAGCAGTACTTC.

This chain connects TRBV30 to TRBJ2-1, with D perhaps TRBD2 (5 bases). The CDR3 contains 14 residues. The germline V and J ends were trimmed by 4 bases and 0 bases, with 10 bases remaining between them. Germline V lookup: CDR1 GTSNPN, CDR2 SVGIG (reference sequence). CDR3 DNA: TGTGCCTGGATGAGCGGAAGCTCCTACAATGAGCAGTTCTTC. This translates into CAWMSGSSYNEQFF. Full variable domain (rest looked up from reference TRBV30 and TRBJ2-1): SQTIHQWPATLVQPVGSPLSLECTVEGTSNPNLYWYRQAAGRGLQLLFYSVGIGQISSEVPQNLSASRPQDRQFILSSKKLLLSDSGFYLCAWMSGSSYNEQFFGPGTRLTVL.

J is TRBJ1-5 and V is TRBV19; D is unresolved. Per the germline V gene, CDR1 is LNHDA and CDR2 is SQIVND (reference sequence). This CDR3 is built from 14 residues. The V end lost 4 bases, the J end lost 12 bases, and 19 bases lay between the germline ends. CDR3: CASSTETPGSDQHF. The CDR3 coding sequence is TGTGCCAGTAGTACCGAGACTCCGGGGAGTGACCAGCATTTT.

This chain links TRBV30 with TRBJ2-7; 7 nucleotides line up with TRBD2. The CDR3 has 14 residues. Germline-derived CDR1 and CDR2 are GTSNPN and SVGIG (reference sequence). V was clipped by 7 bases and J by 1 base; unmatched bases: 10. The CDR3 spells CALSRGGSSYEQYF. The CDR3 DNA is TGTGCCTTAAGTCGAGGCGGGAGTTCCTACGAGCAGTACTTC. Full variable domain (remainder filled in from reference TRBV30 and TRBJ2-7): SQTIHQWPATLVQPVGSPLSLECTVEGTSNPNLYWYRQAAGRGLQLLFYSVGIGQISSEVPQNLSASRPQDRQFILSSKKLLLSDSGFYLCALSRGGSSYEQYFGPGTRLTVT.

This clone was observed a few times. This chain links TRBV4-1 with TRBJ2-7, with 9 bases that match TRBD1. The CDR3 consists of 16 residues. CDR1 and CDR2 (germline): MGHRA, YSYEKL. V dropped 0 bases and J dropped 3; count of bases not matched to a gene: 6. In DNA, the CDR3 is TGCGCCAGCAGCCAAGATCTGGGGACAGGGCTCTACGAGCAGTACTTC. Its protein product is CASSQDLGTGLYEQYF.

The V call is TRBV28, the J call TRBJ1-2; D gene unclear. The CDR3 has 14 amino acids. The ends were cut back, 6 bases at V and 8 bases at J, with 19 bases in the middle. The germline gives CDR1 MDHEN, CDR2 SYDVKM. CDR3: CASSPMSIVYGYTF. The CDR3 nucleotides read TGTGCCAGCAGCCCTATGAGTATAGTCTACGGCTACACCTTC.

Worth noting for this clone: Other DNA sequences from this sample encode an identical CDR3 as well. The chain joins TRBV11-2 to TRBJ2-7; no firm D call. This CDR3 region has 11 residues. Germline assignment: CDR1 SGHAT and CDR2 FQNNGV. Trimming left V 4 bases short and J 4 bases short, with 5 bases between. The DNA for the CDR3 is TGTGCCAGCAGCTCCACATACGAGCAGTACTTC. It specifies CASSSTYEQYF.

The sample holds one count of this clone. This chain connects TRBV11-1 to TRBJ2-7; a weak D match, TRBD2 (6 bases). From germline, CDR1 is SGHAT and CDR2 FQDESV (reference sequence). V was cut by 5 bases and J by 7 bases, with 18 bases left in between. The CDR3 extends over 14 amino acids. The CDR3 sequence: CASSHRGTFWEQYF. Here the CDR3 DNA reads TGTGCCAGCAGCCACAGAGGGACTTTTTGGGAGCAGTACTTC.

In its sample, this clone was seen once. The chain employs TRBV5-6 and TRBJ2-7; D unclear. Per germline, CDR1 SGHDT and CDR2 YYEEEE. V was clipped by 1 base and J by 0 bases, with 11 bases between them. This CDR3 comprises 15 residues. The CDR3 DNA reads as TGTGCCAGCAGCTTGCCGGAACGGAGCTCCTACGAGCAGTACTTC. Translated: CASSLPERSSYEQYF. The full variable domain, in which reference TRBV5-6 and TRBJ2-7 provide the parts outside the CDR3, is DAGVTQSPTHLIKTRGQQVTLRCSPKSGHDTVSWYQQALGQGPQFIFQYYEEEERQRGNFPDRFSGHQFPNYSSELNVNALLLGDSALYLCASSLPERSSYEQYFGPGTRLTVT.

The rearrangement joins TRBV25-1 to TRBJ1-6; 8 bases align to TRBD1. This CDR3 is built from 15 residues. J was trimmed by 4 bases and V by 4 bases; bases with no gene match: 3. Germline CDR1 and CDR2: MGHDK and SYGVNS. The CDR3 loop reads CASSVRDRYNSPLHF. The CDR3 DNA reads TGTGCCAGCAGTGTGCGGGACAGGTATAATTCACCCCTCCACTTT.

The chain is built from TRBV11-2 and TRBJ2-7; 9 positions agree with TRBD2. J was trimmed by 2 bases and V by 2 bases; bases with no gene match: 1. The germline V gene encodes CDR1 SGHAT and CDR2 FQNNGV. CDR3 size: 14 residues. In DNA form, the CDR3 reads TGTGCCAGCAGCTTACTAGCGGGGCCCTACGAGCAGTACTTC. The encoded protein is CASSLLAGPYEQYF. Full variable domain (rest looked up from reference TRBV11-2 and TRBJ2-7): EAGVAQSPRYKIIEKRQSVAFWCNPISGHATLYWYQQILGQGPKLLIQFQNNGVVDDSQLPKDRFSAERLKGVDSTLKIQPAKLEDSAVYLCASSLLAGPYEQYFGPGTRLTVT.

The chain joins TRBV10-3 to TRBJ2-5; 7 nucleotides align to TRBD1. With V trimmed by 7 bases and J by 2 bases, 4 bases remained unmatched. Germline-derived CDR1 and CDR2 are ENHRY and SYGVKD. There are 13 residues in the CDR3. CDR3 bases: TGTGCCATCAACAGGGGACCTCAAGAGACCCAGTACTTC. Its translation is CAINRGPQETQYF.

The CDR3 loop reads CASRAAAQETQYF. The CDR3 region has the DNA TGTGCCAGCAGGGCAGCGGCTCAAGAGACCCAGTACTTC. The V call is TRBV6-1, the J call TRBJ2-5; D is perhaps TRBD2 (5 bases). CDR3 length: 13 amino acids. In germline, CDR1 is MNHNS, CDR2 SASEGT. Trimming pared 6 bases from V and 2 bases from J, leaving 10 bases between.

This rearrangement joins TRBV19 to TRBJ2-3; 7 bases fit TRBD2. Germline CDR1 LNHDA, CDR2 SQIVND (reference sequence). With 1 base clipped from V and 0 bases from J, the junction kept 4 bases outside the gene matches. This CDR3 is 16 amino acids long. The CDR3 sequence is CASSIGGLPSTDTQYF. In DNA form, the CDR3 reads TGTGCCAGTAGTATAGGGGGACTACCGAGCACAGATACGCAGTATTTT.

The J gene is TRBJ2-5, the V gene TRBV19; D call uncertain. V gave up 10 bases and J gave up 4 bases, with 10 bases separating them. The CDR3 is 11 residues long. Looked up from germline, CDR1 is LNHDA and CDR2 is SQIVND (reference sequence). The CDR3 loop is CATGPGETQYF. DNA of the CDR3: TGTGCCACAGGCCCCGGAGAGACCCAGTACTTC.

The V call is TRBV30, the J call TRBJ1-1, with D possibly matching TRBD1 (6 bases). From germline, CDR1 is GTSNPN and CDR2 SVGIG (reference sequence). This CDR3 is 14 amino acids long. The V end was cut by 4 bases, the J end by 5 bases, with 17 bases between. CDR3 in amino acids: CAWTQGLTRTEAFF. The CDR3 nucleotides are TGTGCCTGGACACAGGGATTAACTCGTACTGAAGCTTTCTTT.

The CDR3 nucleotides are TGTGCCAGCAGTATCCTAGCGGGAGGGCCGGATACGCAGTATTTT. Protein: CASSILAGGPDTQYF. The chain carries TRBV2 and TRBJ2-3; 12 bases match TRBD2. The CDR3 is made up of 15 amino acids. In germline, CDR1 is SNHLY, CDR2 FYNNEI. The V and J ends lost 5 bases and 6 bases, in that order; junction bases with no gene match: 6.

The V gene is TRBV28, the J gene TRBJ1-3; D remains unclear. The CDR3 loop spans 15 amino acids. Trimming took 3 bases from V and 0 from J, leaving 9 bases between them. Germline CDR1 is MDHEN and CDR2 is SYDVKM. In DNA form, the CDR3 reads TGTGCCAGCAGTTTTTTGAGGTCCTCTGGAAACACCATATATTTT. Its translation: CASSFLRSSGNTIYF.

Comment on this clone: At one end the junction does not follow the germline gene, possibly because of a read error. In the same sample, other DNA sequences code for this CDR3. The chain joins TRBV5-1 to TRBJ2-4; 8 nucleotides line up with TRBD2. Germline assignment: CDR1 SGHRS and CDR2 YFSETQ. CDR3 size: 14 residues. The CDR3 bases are TGCGCTAGCAGCTTGGGCTCGGGGGGGAACATTCAGTACTTC. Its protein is CASSLGSGGNIQYF.